Reported below is one T cell receptor beta chain. Trimming removed 2 bases from V and 5 bases from J; junction bases left unmatched: 5. There are 16 residues in the CDR3. Germline CDR1 SEHNR, CDR2 FQNEAQ (reference sequence). There were TCR beta CDR3 regions amplified from RNA transcripts. A first-round RT-PCR of the TCR CDR3 used the HTBI primer set. A single record per CDR3 protein comes from TCRdb applying MiXCR to the multiplex PCR reads. The data hold hundreds of thousands of distinct CDR3 sequences, with around 15% observed a single time. These data are taken from a study of T cells in Graves' hyperthyroidism and ophthalmopathy.

Sequencing was carried out using blood. The sequence came from a woman under 30 with Graves' hyperthyroidism. This chain links TRBV7-9 with TRBJ2-1; TRBD2 matches 11 bases. CDR3 sequence: CASSLISGLADNEQFF. CDR3 coding DNA: TGTGCCAGCAGCTTAATCTCGGGACTAGCGGACAATGAGCAGTTCTTC. Full variable domain (outside the CDR3, taken from reference TRBV7-9 and TRBJ2-1): DTGVSQNPRHKITKRGQNVTFRCDPISEHNRLYWYRQTLGQGPEFLTYFQNEAQLEKSRLLSDRFSAERPKGSFSTLEIQRTEQGDSAMYLCASSLISGLADNEQFFGPGTRLTVL.